One sample yielded the 13 T cell receptor beta chains listed below, sequenced in a study of cytomegalovirus exposure and HLA in healthy donors. PCR was performed using 60 Vbeta and 13 Jbeta primers. The table came from immunoSEQ multiplex PCR; TCRdb's copy has only in-frame clones and leaves some out. The sample contains 150,000 to 200,000 clones, roughly 87% of which appear only once. Sequencing was performed on PBMCs. Receptors were obtained from a woman aged 45 to 65 in good health and CMV-seronegative.

V gene TRBV2 combines with J gene TRBJ2-1, with 8 bases aligning to TRBD2. The V and J ends lost 8 bases and 5 bases, in that order; junction bases with no gene match: 8. The CDR3 has 14 amino acids. From germline, CDR1 is SNHLY and CDR2 FYNNEI. CDR3 sequence reads: CASPRAGEDNEQFF. The CDR3 DNA is TGTGCCAGCCCAAGAGCGGGAGAGGACAATGAGCAGTTCTTC.

V is TRBV2 and J is TRBJ1-5; D not certain. The V gene's germline CDR1 is SNHLY and CDR2 FYNNEI. The ends were cut back, 3 bases at V and 9 bases at J, with 15 bases in the middle. This CDR3 spans 14 amino acids. CDR3 loop: CASSDSAVPGPQHF. Here the CDR3 DNA reads TGTGCCAGCAGTGATTCGGCGGTCCCCGGGCCCCAGCATTTT.

The rearrangement links TRBV27 to TRBJ2-1; 12 bases fit TRBD2. The CDR3 covers 16 residues. Looked up from germline, CDR1 is MNHEY and CDR2 is SMNVEV (reference sequence). The junction had 8 bases not matched to a gene; V was cut back by 5 bases and J by 6 bases. CDR3 nucleotide sequence: TGTGCCAGCAGTGGCAGACTAGCGGGGGCCCGCAATGAGCAGTTCTTC. This sequence encodes CASSGRLAGARNEQFF.

This clone showed up just a few times. The J gene is TRBJ1-1, the V gene TRBV9; TRBD1 matches at 9 bases. CDR1 SGDLS and CDR2 YYNGEE come from the germline V gene. The CDR3 has 15 amino acids. V was clipped by 4 bases and J by 4 bases; unmatched bases: 8. The CDR3 sequence is CASSPNTGGGTEAFF. The DNA for the CDR3 is TGTGCCAGCAGCCCAAATACAGGGGGCGGCACTGAAGCTTTCTTT.

The rearrangement links TRBV27 to TRBJ2-7, with TRBD2 identical over 9 bases. V was clipped by 5 bases and J by 3 bases; unmatched bases: 8. There are 15 residues in the CDR3. Per the germline V gene, CDR1 is MNHEY and CDR2 is SMNVEV (reference sequence). The CDR3 DNA sequence: TGTGCCAGCAGTGCGACTAGCGGTTTGGGCTACGAGCAGTACTTC. Translated, it gives CASSATSGLGYEQYF.

The chain employs TRBV6-1 and TRBJ2-2, with 10 bases matching TRBD1. Trimming at V came to 6 bases and at J to 5 bases, leaving 3 bases not matched to a gene. Germline V gene data show CDR1 as MNHNS and CDR2 as SASEGT. This CDR3 is 14 amino acids long. The CDR3 bases are TGTGCCAGCAGGTGGACAGGGGGAACCGGGGAGCTGTTTTTT. This translates into CASRWTGGTGELFF.

The chain joins TRBV19 to TRBJ2-7, with 14 bases aligning to TRBD2. Germline CDR1 and CDR2: LNHDA and SQIVND (reference sequence). The CDR3 contains 16 residues. The V and J ends lost 4 bases and 4 bases, in that order; junction bases with no gene match: 6. CDR3 in DNA: TGTGCCAGTAGTACCGGGACTAGCGGGAGTCCTTACGAGCAGTACTTC. Its translation: CASSTGTSGSPYEQYF.

The chain uses TRBV4-2 and TRBJ2-5; 10 bases match TRBD2. Germline V gives CDR1 LGHNA, CDR2 YNFKEQ. The CDR3 sequence is 17 residues long. J gave up 5 bases and V 3 bases, and 12 bases lay outside the gene matches. Here the CDR3 DNA reads TGTGCCAGCAGCCACTTGGAAAGCGGGGGGGCCCAGGAGACCCAGTACTTC. Amino acid sequence: CASSHLESGGAQETQYF.

The table lists this clone with a few counts. The CDR3 DNA reads as TGTGCCAGTAAGCGGGAGAGCACAGATACGCAGTATTTT. Residues: CASKRESTDTQYF. The chain couples TRBV9 to TRBJ2-3; TRBD2 matches at 8 bases. V gave up 8 bases and J gave up 0 bases; unmatched junction bases: 2. This CDR3 is 13 amino acids long. Germline V lookup: CDR1 SGDLS, CDR2 YYNGEE.

The CDR3 here is CASSQDRVGELFF. The CDR3 nucleotides read TGCGCCAGCAGCCAGGACAGGGTTGGGGAGCTGTTTTTT. The chain has TRBV4-1 and TRBJ2-2; TRBD1 matches at 8 bases. Germline loops: CDR1 MGHRA, CDR2 YSYEKL. J was trimmed by 8 bases and V by 3 bases; bases with no gene match: 2. CDR3 length: 13 amino acids.

The chain employs TRBV19 and TRBJ2-7; 12 nucleotides line up with TRBD1. Per the germline V gene, CDR1 is LNHDA and CDR2 is SQIVND (reference sequence). With V trimmed by 4 bases and J by 5 bases, 6 bases remained unmatched. The CDR3 has 15 residues. The CDR3: CASSTLGQGADEQYF. In nucleotides, the CDR3 is TGTGCCAGTAGTACCCTGGGACAGGGGGCCGACGAGCAGTACTTC.

This chain connects TRBV5-1 to TRBJ2-1; 8 bases are shared with TRBD2. There are 14 residues in the CDR3. Germline CDR1 is SGHRS and CDR2 is YFSETQ. V gave up 3 bases and J gave up 8 bases; unmatched junction bases: 7. For the CDR3, the DNA is TGCGCCAGCAGCTCGACGGGAGGGCCCTATGAGCAGTTCTTC. Translation: CASSSTGGPYEQFF. Looking up the rest from reference TRBV5-1 and TRBJ2-1 gives the full variable domain: KAGVTQTPRYLIKTRGQQVTLSCSPISGHRSVSWYQQTPGQGLQFLFEYFSETQRNKGNFPGRFSGRQFSNSRSEMNVSTLELGDSALYLCASSSTGGPYEQFFGPGTRLTVL.

This clone has a single count. The V gene is TRBV2, the J gene TRBJ2-4, with unresolved D. Per the germline V gene, CDR1 is SNHLY and CDR2 is FYNNEI. V lost 6 bases and J lost 0, with 27 bases in between. The length of the CDR3 is 20 residues. The CDR3 bases are TGTGCCAGCAGCGAGAGCATCTTTCCGGCGGAACTACTAGCCAAAAACATTCAGTACTTC. Encoded protein: CASSESIFPAELLAKNIQYF.